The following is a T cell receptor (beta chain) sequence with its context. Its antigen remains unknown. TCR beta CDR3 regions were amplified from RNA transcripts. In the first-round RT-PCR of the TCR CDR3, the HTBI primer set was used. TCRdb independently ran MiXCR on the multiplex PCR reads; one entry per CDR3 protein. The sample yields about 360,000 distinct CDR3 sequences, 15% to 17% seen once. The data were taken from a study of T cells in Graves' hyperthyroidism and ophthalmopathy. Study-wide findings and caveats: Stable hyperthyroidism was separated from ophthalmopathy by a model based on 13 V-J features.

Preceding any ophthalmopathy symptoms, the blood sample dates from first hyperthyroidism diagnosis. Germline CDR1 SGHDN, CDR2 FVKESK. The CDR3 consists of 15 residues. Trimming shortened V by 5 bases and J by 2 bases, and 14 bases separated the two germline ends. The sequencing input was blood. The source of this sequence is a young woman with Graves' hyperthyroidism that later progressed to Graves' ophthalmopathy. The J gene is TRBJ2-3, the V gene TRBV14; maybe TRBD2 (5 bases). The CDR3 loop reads CASSSDYSYTDTQYF. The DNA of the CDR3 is TGTGCCAGCAGCTCCGACTATTCATACACAGATACGCAGTATTTT.